A single sample gave rise to the 4 T cell receptor beta chains below, sequenced in a study of OX40 agonist ivuxolimab in advanced cancers. Sequencing used immunoSEQ multiplex PCR; TCRdb keeps in-frame clones, though not all of them. Here the sample spans approximately 67,000 clones, roughly nine tenths being singletons. The sample here was CD4+ or CD8+ T cells sorted from blood, taken in a trial of the OX40 agonist ivuxolimab. The receptors originated from an adult with an advanced solid tumor such as melanoma, head and neck, liver or kidney cancer.

The J gene is TRBJ1-1, the V gene TRBV11-3, with a possible D match to TRBD1 (5 bases). V lost 4 bases and J 3 bases, leaving 9 bases between the germline ends. Per the germline V gene, CDR1 is SGHNT and CDR2 is YENEEA. The CDR3 contains 13 residues. CDR3 bases: TGTGCCAGCAGCTCCCTGGGGGACACTGAAGCTTTCTTT. This codes for CASSSLGDTEAFF.

The chain recombines TRBV6-1 with TRBJ2-1; tentative D call: TRBD2 (6 bases). V dropped 3 bases and J dropped 2 bases, with 8 bases sitting between them. Germline V gene data show CDR1 as MNHNS and CDR2 as SASEGT. The CDR3 runs 14 residues. As DNA, the CDR3 is TGTGCCAGCAGTGAGGCGGGACCCTACAATGAGCAGTTCTTC. It specifies CASSEAGPYNEQFF.

This clone was found a few times. The rearrangement joins TRBV5-1 to TRBJ2-5; 9 bases are shared with TRBD2. This CDR3 has 15 amino acids. Germline values: CDR1 SGHRS, CDR2 YFSETQ. J was trimmed by 4 bases and V by 0 bases; bases with no gene match: 4. CDR3 nucleotides: TGCGCCAGCAGCTTGGGCGGGGGGGCACCAGAGACCCAGTACTTC. Translating it yields CASSLGGGAPETQYF.

The chain combines TRBV28 with TRBJ2-7, with D perhaps being TRBD1 or TRBD2 (5 bases each). Deletions cut 6 bases from V and 3 bases from J, with 21 bases between. The CDR3 has 16 amino acids. Germline V gene lookup returns CDR1 MDHEN and CDR2 SYDVKM. The CDR3, as DNA: TGTGCCAGCAGCTCCCTCCCCGGGACGATTAACTACGAGCAGTACTTC. Translation: CASSSLPGTINYEQYF.